Reported below is one TCR beta chain. The sample comes from a study of shared T cell receptors in the human thymus. Germline CDR1 and CDR2: SGHRS and YFSETQ. This CDR3 has 16 residues. With V trimmed by 4 bases and J by 8 bases, 12 bases remained unmatched. Libraries were prepared by immunoSEQ multiplex PCR; TCRdb keeps only in-frame clonotypes and omits some of them. The data hold some 720,000 clones, with roughly 90% observed a single time. This sample also appeared in a second study, on human thymus T cells. That source adds: Healthy Finnish infants undergoing corrective surgery for congenital heart defects were used as donors. Biased V and J segment usage appeared in thymus and peripheral blood.

This rearrangement joins TRBV5-1 to TRBJ1-6; TRBD1 matches at 7 bases. Input material: thymocytes. This receptor was obtained from a boy in the first two years of life with a congenital heart defect. CDR3 nucleotide sequence: TGCGCCAGCAGCCAGACCCAGGGGGGCGATGATTCACCCCTCCACTTT. Residues: CASSQTQGGDDSPLHF. The variable domain in full, completed from reference TRBV5-1 and TRBJ1-6, reads KAGVTQTPRYLIKTRGQQVTLSCSPISGHRSVSWYQQTPGQGLQFLFEYFSETQRNKGNFPGRFSGRQFSNSRSEMNVSTLELGDSALYLCASSQTQGGDDSPLHFGNGTRLTVT.